Sequencing of this TCR beta chain was carried out in a study of blood T cell repertoires in COVID-19. Data came from immunoSEQ multiplex PCR; TCRdb stores just in-frame clones and leaves some out. The data hold 200,000 to 300,000 clones, with about 88% observed a single time. Germline V gives CDR1 MNHEY, CDR2 SVGAGI. This CDR3 is 15 amino acids long. Trimming at V came to 0 bases and at J to 8 bases, leaving 6 bases not matched to a gene. Sequenced: peripheral blood. This TCR came from a man aged 55 to 69 who had recovered from COVID-19. This chain uses TRBV6-5 with TRBJ1-2; 10 positions agree with TRBD1. The CDR3 is CASSYSGTGDWGYTF. CDR3 DNA sequence: TGTGCCAGCAGTTACTCAGGGACAGGGGATTGGGGCTACACCTTC.